The 24 T cell receptor beta chains reported below all come from one sample, sequenced in a study of T cell changes during pregnancy in multiple sclerosis. Profiling relied on immunoSEQ multiplex PCR, and the TCRdb table lists in-frame clones only, not all of them. The sample contains roughly 75,000 clones, roughly 92% of which appear only once. Sample: peripheral blood, taken in the third trimester of pregnancy. Receptors originate from a female donor in good health, enrolled as a control in a pregnancy study.

The V and J genes are TRBV30 and TRBJ1-4; D possibly corresponds to TRBD1 (5 bases). V was shortened by 0 bases and J by 2 bases, with 10 bases between the two germline ends. Germline assignment: CDR1 GTSNPN and CDR2 SVGIG (reference sequence). The CDR3 covers 15 residues. CDR3 in amino acids: CAWSVQGATNEKLFF. DNA of the CDR3: TGTGCCTGGAGTGTTCAAGGGGCCACTAATGAAAAACTGTTTTTT.

This chain connects TRBV13 to TRBJ1-1; tentative D call: TRBD1 (6 bases). The V gene's germline CDR1 is PRHDT and CDR2 FYEKMQ (reference sequence). The CDR3 covers 14 residues. V dropped 5 bases and J dropped 1 base, with 11 bases sitting between them. For the CDR3, the DNA is TGTGCCAGCAGCCCCGACAGGACGAACACTGAAGCTTTCTTT. It is translated as CASSPDRTNTEAFF. Drawing the rest from reference TRBV13 and TRBJ1-1, the complete variable domain is AAGVIQSPRHLIKEKRETATLKCYPIPRHDTVYWYQQGPGQDPQFLISFYEKMQSDKGSIPDRFSAQQFSDYHSELNMSSLELGDSALYFCASSPDRTNTEAFFGQGTRLTVV.

The chain links TRBV4-2 to TRBJ2-1, with a possible D match to TRBD1 (6 bases). The V gene lost 0 bases and the J gene lost 5 bases, with 20 bases spanning the gap. The length of the CDR3 is 18 residues. Germline V gives CDR1 LGHNA, CDR2 YNFKEQ. This CDR3 is CASSQDRQGLGRDNEQFF. CDR3 bases: TGTGCCAGCAGCCAAGATCGTCAGGGGCTAGGGCGGGACAATGAGCAGTTCTTC.

The CDR3 sequence is CASSRGQSSYNSPLHF. DNA of the CDR3: TGCGCCAGCAGCCGAGGACAGAGCTCCTATAATTCACCCCTCCACTTT. This chain joins TRBV4-1 and TRBJ1-6, with D possibly TRBD1 on 6 matching bases. Germline V gene sequence: CDR1 MGHRA, CDR2 YSYEKL. The CDR3 loop spans 16 amino acids. V was pared by 4 bases and J by 0 bases, with 10 bases between.

The chain joins TRBV6-5 to TRBJ1-2; 8 bases agree with TRBD1. V trimming: 5 bases; J trimming: 4 bases; junction bases outside the gene matches: 3. Germline values: CDR1 MNHEY, CDR2 SVGAGI. The CDR3 is 13 residues long. For the CDR3, the DNA is TGTGCCAGCAGTGTAGGGACAGGCTATGGCTACACCTTC. It encodes CASSVGTGYGYTF.

The chain recombines TRBV7-2 with TRBJ2-1, with TRBD2 identical over 7 bases. The CDR3 contains 17 residues. CDR1 SGHTA and CDR2 FQGNSA come from the germline V gene. V trimming: 2 bases; J trimming: 0 bases; junction bases outside the gene matches: 7. The CDR3 nucleotides read TGTGCCAGCAGCTTACTCCCGCCTAGCGGCTCCTACAATGAGCAGTTCTTC. As protein: CASSLLPPSGSYNEQFF.

The rearrangement uses TRBV4-1 and TRBJ2-6; 8 nucleotides line up with TRBD1. CDR1 is MGHRA and CDR2 is YSYEKL in the germline V gene. The CDR3 sequence is 19 residues long. Germline trimming cut 0 bases from V and 4 bases from J; bases unmatched to any gene: 11. The DNA for the CDR3 is TGCGCCAGCAGCCAAGATGGGTGGACAGGGCCTTCAGGGGCCAACGTCCTGACTTTC. The encoded protein is CASSQDGWTGPSGANVLTF.

DNA for the CDR3: TGTGCCAGCAGCTTTGGTGGAGGTATCGCTGAAGCTTTCTTT. Its translation: CASSFGGGIAEAFF. This chain uses TRBV7-8 with TRBJ1-1; D ambiguous. Deletions cut 3 bases from V and 6 bases from J, with 14 bases between. The CDR3 contains 14 residues. Germline V gives CDR1 SGHVS, CDR2 FQNEAQ.

The V and J genes are TRBV7-9 and TRBJ1-1; D not resolved. CDR3 size: 13 residues. V lost 5 bases to trimming and J lost 10 bases, with 17 bases between them. Germline V gene sequence: CDR1 SEHNR, CDR2 FQNEAQ (reference sequence). This chain's CDR3 is CASSIGIPTGAFF. The CDR3 region has the DNA TGTGCCAGCAGCATCGGGATTCCCACGGGAGCTTTCTTT. Full variable domain (rest looked up from reference TRBV7-9 and TRBJ1-1): DTGVSQNPRHKITKRGQNVTFRCDPISEHNRLYWYRQTLGQGPEFLTYFQNEAQLEKSRLLSDRFSAERPKGSFSTLEIQRTEQGDSAMYLCASSIGIPTGAFFGQGTRLTVV.

This chain uses TRBV19 with TRBJ1-2, with a tentative D call TRBD1 (5 bases). V was clipped by 5 bases and J by 7 bases, with 14 bases between them. The CDR3 has 13 amino acids. Germline CDR1 and CDR2: LNHDA and SQIVND (reference sequence). DNA for the CDR3: TGTGCCAGTAGTGACACGGGACTGAGTGGCTACACCTTC. Translating it yields CASSDTGLSGYTF.

This chain uses TRBV29-1 with TRBJ1-2; D is possibly TRBD1 (6 bases). This CDR3 has 13 amino acids. Germline loops: CDR1 SQVTM, CDR2 ANQGSEA. Between the trimmed V and J ends, which lost 6 bases and 6 bases, there was a span of 17 bases. The CDR3 coding sequence is TGCAGCGTAAAAAAATCAGGGGCGGATGGCTACACCTTC. The encoded protein is CSVKKSGADGYTF.

The CDR3 nucleotides read TGCGCCAGCAGTACGAATCTAGCGGGGGACACAGATACGCAGTATTTT. Its protein is CASSTNLAGDTDTQYF. This chain links TRBV10-2 with TRBJ2-3; 10 bases line up with TRBD2. The CDR3 is made up of 16 amino acids. From germline, CDR1 is WSHSY and CDR2 SAAADI. J was trimmed by 2 bases and V by 5 bases; bases with no gene match: 7.

CDR3 in amino acids: CASSYNSPNEKLFF. For the CDR3, the DNA is TGTGCCAGCAGTTATAACAGTCCTAATGAAAAACTGTTTTTT. The chain joins TRBV6-5 to TRBJ1-4; D gene ambiguous. Germline-derived CDR1 and CDR2 are MNHEY and SVGAGI. V was clipped by 3 bases and J by 3 bases, with 8 bases between them. The CDR3 is made up of 14 amino acids.

V gene TRBV7-9 combines with J gene TRBJ1-2; D is possibly TRBD1 (5 bases). CDR1 and CDR2 from the germline V gene are SEHNR and FQNEAQ (reference sequence). Trimming took off 1 base at V and 5 bases at J, with 23 bases between the two ends. The CDR3 is 18 amino acids. The CDR3 nucleotides read TGTGCCAGCAGCTTAGGAGGTTGGCAGTCGAAGGGACTGTATGGCTACACCTTC. Protein: CASSLGGWQSKGLYGYTF.

This chain's CDR3 is CASSPRGITDTQYF. The CDR3 DNA is TGTGCCAGCAGCCCCCGGGGAATCACAGATACGCAGTATTTT. The genes are TRBV6-1 and TRBJ2-3, with TRBD2 as a possible D gene (5 bases). This CDR3 region has 14 residues. With 6 bases removed from V and 2 bases from J, the gap between germline ends came to 12 bases. Germline V lookup: CDR1 MNHNS, CDR2 SASEGT.

The chain has TRBV7-9 and TRBJ2-1; TRBD2 aligns across 10 bases. The CDR3 runs to 17 residues. The germline V gene has CDR1 SEHNR and CDR2 FQNEAQ (reference sequence). V was pared by 4 bases and J by 4 bases, with 10 bases of the junction left unmatched. CDR3 region: CASSSRGSGGEYNEQFF. The CDR3 DNA sequence: TGTGCCAGCAGCTCCAGGGGCAGCGGGGGGGAGTACAATGAGCAGTTCTTC. Full variable domain (rest looked up from reference TRBV7-9 and TRBJ2-1): DTGVSQNPRHKITKRGQNVTFRCDPISEHNRLYWYRQTLGQGPEFLTYFQNEAQLEKSRLLSDRFSAERPKGSFSTLEIQRTEQGDSAMYLCASSSRGSGGEYNEQFFGPGTRLTVL.

This chain joins TRBV25-1 and TRBJ2-5, with 10 nucleotides matching TRBD2. The CDR3 sequence is 15 residues long. Germline CDR1 and CDR2: MGHDK and SYGVNS. The V gene end was trimmed by 5 bases and the J gene end by 5 bases; junction bases not matched to a gene: 8. Here the CDR3 DNA reads TGTGCCAGCAGTTCGGTAGCGGGAGGTTTCGAGACCCAGTACTTC. Amino acid sequence: CASSSVAGGFETQYF.

This chain connects TRBV6-1 to TRBJ1-2, with TRBD1 as a possible D gene (6 bases). The CDR3 consists of 13 residues. Deletions cut 7 bases from V and 4 bases from J, with 13 bases between. Germline lookup yields CDR1 MNHNS and CDR2 SASEGT. CDR3 protein: CASTMDSPYGYTF. CDR3 sequence (DNA): TGTGCCAGCACGATGGACAGCCCCTATGGCTACACCTTC.

V usage is TRBV7-9 and J usage is TRBJ2-2, with 8 bases fitting TRBD2. This CDR3 comprises 16 residues. With V trimmed by 5 bases and J by 0 bases, 5 bases remained unmatched. CDR1 is SEHNR, CDR2 FQNEAQ, per germline (reference sequence). In DNA form, the CDR3 reads TGTGCCAGCAGCCTAAAAGCGGGGGCGAACACCGGGGAGCTGTTTTTT. As protein: CASSLKAGANTGELFF.

The genes are TRBV18 and TRBJ1-2, with TRBD1 as a possible D gene (6 bases). Per germline, CDR1 KGHSH and CDR2 LQKENI. V lost 4 bases and J lost 3, with 9 bases in between. This CDR3 region has 13 residues. The chain's CDR3 is CASSLQGDYGYTF. In nucleotides, the CDR3 is TGTGCCAGCTCACTACAGGGTGACTATGGCTACACCTTC.

This chain joins TRBV9 and TRBJ2-7, with D possibly TRBD1 on 6 matching bases. CDR1 is SGDLS and CDR2 is YYNGEE in the germline V gene. The CDR3 is made up of 14 amino acids. Trimming stripped 4 bases from V and 1 base from J, with 12 bases between. The CDR3 bases are TGTGCCAGCAGCCCGAGACAGGCATCCTACGAGCAGTACTTC. Its translation is CASSPRQASYEQYF.

This rearrangement joins TRBV13 to TRBJ1-2; TRBD1 might be the D (6 bases). Looked up from germline, CDR1 is PRHDT and CDR2 is FYEKMQ (reference sequence). V lost 4 bases and J 6 bases, leaving 15 bases between the germline ends. The CDR3 loop spans 14 amino acids. The CDR3 coding sequence is TGTGCCAGCAGCTCCGTGGGGGCTCCCCATGGCTACACCTTC. Residues: CASSSVGAPHGYTF.

The rearrangement links TRBV7-9 to TRBJ2-7, with D perhaps TRBD2 (6 bases). This CDR3 has 13 amino acids. CDR1 is SEHNR and CDR2 is FQNEAQ in the germline V gene (reference sequence). Trimming cost V 1 base and J 6 bases, with 10 bases left between them. CDR3 residues: CASSLGGLGEQYF. The DNA for the CDR3 is TGTGCCAGCAGCTTAGGGGGACTTGGCGAGCAGTACTTC.

This chain links TRBV27 with TRBJ1-1; D perhaps matches TRBD1 (5 bases). The CDR3 is made up of 15 amino acids. Germline-derived CDR1 and CDR2 are MNHEY and SMNVEV (reference sequence). Between the trimmed V and J ends, which lost 6 bases and 0 bases, there was a span of 14 bases. The CDR3 sequence is CASRIDRYMNTEAFF. CDR3 coding DNA: TGTGCCAGCAGAATTGACAGATACATGAACACTGAAGCTTTCTTT.